This passage covers 12 T cell receptor beta chains from one sample sequenced in a study of cytomegalovirus exposure and HLA in healthy donors. The PCR used 60 Vbeta and 13 Jbeta primers. The method was immunoSEQ multiplex PCR; TCRdb's version includes in-frame clones alone and lacks a portion of them. The table lists about 160,000 clones, under 90% of them singletons, with roughly 2.1% in the top ten. Sequencing input: PBMCs. The receptors derive from a man between 18 and 35 years old in good health and CMV-seronegative.

CDR3: CASSQDRRFATNEKLFF. The CDR3 bases are TGTGCCAGCAGCCAAGATCGTCGGTTTGCAACTAATGAAAAACTGTTTTTT. This rearrangement joins TRBV14 to TRBJ1-4; D remains unclear. The CDR3 has 17 amino acids. The V and J ends lost 0 bases and 0 bases respectively, with 11 bases between them. Looked up from germline, CDR1 is SGHDN and CDR2 is FVKESK. The full variable domain, with the rest looked up from reference TRBV14 and TRBJ1-4, is EAGVTQFPSHSVIEKGQTVTLRCDPISGHDNLYWYRRVMGKEIKFLLHFVKESKQDESGMPNNRFLAERTGGTYSTLKVQPAELEDSGVYFCASSQDRRFATNEKLFFGSGTQLSVL.

This chain connects TRBV11-2 to TRBJ2-3, with TRBD1 matching 11 bases. There are 18 residues in the CDR3. The V gene's germline CDR1 is SGHAT and CDR2 FQNNGV. V lost 2 bases to trimming and J lost 5 bases; unmatched junction nucleotides: 12. Here the CDR3 DNA reads TGTGCCAGCAGCTTACGCCCGAGGGACAGGGGGGAGGAAGATACGCAGTATTTT. Amino acids: CASSLRPRDRGEEDTQYF.

The chain links TRBV5-6 to TRBJ2-5; 8 bases are shared with TRBD1. Unmatched junction bases numbered 2, after V lost 2 bases and J lost 5 bases. CDR3 size: 13 residues. Per germline, CDR1 SGHDT and CDR2 YYEEEE. The CDR3 region has the DNA TGTGCCAGCAGCTTCAGGGGGCGGGAGACCCAGTACTTC. Translated, it gives CASSFRGRETQYF.

The chain joins TRBV27 to TRBJ2-7; perhaps TRBD1 as D (6 bases). This CDR3 has 15 amino acids. Trimming removed 2 bases at V and 2 bases at J, with 13 bases between. Germline V lookup: CDR1 MNHEY, CDR2 SMNVEV (reference sequence). In DNA form, the CDR3 reads TGTGCCAGCAGTTTACGGCAGGGGCACCCCTACGAGCAGTACTTC. It specifies CASSLRQGHPYEQYF.

The chain is built from TRBV4-3 and TRBJ2-7; a weak D match, TRBD1 (5 bases). This CDR3 is built from 14 residues. Germline V gives CDR1 LGHNA, CDR2 YSLEER. V lost 0 bases to trimming and J lost 3 bases, with 9 bases between them. CDR3: CASSQDQGIYEQYF. CDR3 bases: TGCGCCAGCAGCCAAGACCAGGGAATCTACGAGCAGTACTTC.

The CDR3 loop is CASSVAGGPVSGELFF. The CDR3 DNA sequence: TGTGCCAGCAGCGTAGCGGGAGGGCCAGTCTCCGGGGAGCTGTTTTTT. The rearrangement uses TRBV5-4 and TRBJ2-2, with 11 bases aligning to TRBD2. V was clipped by 4 bases and J by 6 bases; unmatched bases: 8. The CDR3 extends over 16 amino acids. The germline CDR1 and CDR2 sequences are SGHNT and YYREEE (reference sequence). Combining the CDR3 with reference TRBV5-4 and TRBJ2-2 gives the whole variable domain ETGVTQSPTHLIKTRGQQVTLRCSSQSGHNTVSWYQQALGQGPQFIFQYYREEENGRGNFPPRFSGLQFPNYSSELNVNALELDDSALYLCASSVAGGPVSGELFFGEGSRLTVL.

V and J are TRBV7-8 and TRBJ2-3, with 13 bases identical to TRBD2. V gave up 5 bases and J gave up 4 bases; unmatched junction bases: 6. CDR3 size: 16 residues. Germline assignment: CDR1 SGHVS and CDR2 FQNEAQ. Here the CDR3 reads CASSPRTSGSSDTQYF. CDR3 nucleotide sequence: TGTGCCAGCAGCCCTAGGACTAGCGGGAGCTCAGATACGCAGTATTTT.

This clone has just one count. The CDR3 bases are TGTGCCTCCCGAAACAGGGGGGCCGGGGATACGCAGTATTTT. It is translated as CASRNRGAGDTQYF. V gene TRBV19 combines with J gene TRBJ2-3, with TRBD1 matching over 8 bases. With 11 bases clipped from V and 6 bases from J, the junction kept 13 bases outside the gene matches. The length of the CDR3 is 14 residues. Germline V gene lookup returns CDR1 LNHDA and CDR2 SQIVND (reference sequence).

This sequence joins TRBV4-1 and TRBJ2-7, with 8 bases matching TRBD1. The length of the CDR3 is 15 residues. V lost 4 bases, J lost 4 bases, and 9 bases stayed unmatched. Germline values: CDR1 MGHRA, CDR2 YSYEKL. CDR3 nucleotide sequence: TGCGCCAGCAGCCCGGGACTCACAGGGGGGTACGAGCAGTACTTC. The encoded protein is CASSPGLTGGYEQYF.

V gene TRBV28 combines with J gene TRBJ1-1; the match to TRBD1 covers 8 bases. Looked up from germline, CDR1 is MDHEN and CDR2 is SYDVKM. This CDR3 contains 16 residues. The J segment lost 2 bases and the V segment lost 1 base, leaving 6 bases of the junction unmatched. This CDR3 reads CASSLSLGQGNTEAFF. The CDR3 bases are TGTGCCAGCAGTTTATCCCTCGGACAGGGTAACACTGAAGCTTTCTTT.

The chain employs TRBV6-6 and TRBJ2-7, with TRBD2 matching 8 bases. This CDR3 comprises 15 residues. From germline, CDR1 is MNHNY and CDR2 SVGAGI (reference sequence). With 3 bases clipped from V and 1 base from J, the junction kept 5 bases outside the gene matches. The CDR3 DNA follows: TGTGCCAGCAGTTATGCGGGGGGCCGGTCCTACGAGCAGTACTTC. It is translated as CASSYAGGRSYEQYF.

This clone was found a few times. The chain has TRBV28 and TRBJ2-7, with 14 nucleotides matching TRBD2. V shed 7 bases, J shed 5 bases, and the junction held 7 bases outside the gene matches. The CDR3 has 15 amino acids. Germline values: CDR1 MDHEN, CDR2 SYDVKM. The CDR3 region is CASISGLAGADEQYF. As DNA, the CDR3 is TGTGCCAGCATCTCGGGACTAGCGGGAGCGGACGAGCAGTACTTC.